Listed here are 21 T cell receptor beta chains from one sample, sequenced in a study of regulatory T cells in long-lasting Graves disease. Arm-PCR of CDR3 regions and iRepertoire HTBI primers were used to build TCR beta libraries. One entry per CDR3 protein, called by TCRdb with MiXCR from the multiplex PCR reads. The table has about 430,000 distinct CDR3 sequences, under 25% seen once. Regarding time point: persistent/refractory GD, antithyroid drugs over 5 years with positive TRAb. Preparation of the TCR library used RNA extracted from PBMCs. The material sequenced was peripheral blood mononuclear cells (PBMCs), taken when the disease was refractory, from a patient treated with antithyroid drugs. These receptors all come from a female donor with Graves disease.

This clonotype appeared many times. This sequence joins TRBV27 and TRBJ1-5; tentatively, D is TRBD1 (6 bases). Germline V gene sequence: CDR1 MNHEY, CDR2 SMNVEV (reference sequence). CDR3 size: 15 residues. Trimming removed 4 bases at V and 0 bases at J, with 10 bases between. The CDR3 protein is CASSWTVNSNQPQHF. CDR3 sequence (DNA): TGTGCCAGCAGTTGGACAGTGAATAGCAATCAGCCCCAGCATTTT.

The CDR3 DNA follows: TGTGCCAGCAGCGTAGATCTCCGGTCTGAGCAGTTCTTC. Protein sequence: CASSVDLRSEQFF. The gene calls are TRBV9 and TRBJ2-1; the D is unclear. The CDR3 totals 13 residues. Trimming stripped 0 bases from V and 9 bases from J, with 10 bases between. The germline CDR1 and CDR2 sequences are SGDLS and YYNGEE.

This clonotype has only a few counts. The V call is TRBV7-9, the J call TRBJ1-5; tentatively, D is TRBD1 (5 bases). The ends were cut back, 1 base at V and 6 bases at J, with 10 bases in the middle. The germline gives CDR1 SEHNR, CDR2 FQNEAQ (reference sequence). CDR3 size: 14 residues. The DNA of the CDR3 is TGTGCCAGCAGCTTAGTGGGGGACGGTCAGCCCCAGCATTTT. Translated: CASSLVGDGQPQHF.

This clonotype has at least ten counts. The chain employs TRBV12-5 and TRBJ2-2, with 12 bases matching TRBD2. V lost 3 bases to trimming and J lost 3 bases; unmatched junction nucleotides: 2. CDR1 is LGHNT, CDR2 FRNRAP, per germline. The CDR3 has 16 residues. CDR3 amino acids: CASGFGLAGHTGELFF. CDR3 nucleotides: TGTGCTAGTGGTTTTGGACTAGCGGGACACACCGGGGAGCTGTTTTTT.

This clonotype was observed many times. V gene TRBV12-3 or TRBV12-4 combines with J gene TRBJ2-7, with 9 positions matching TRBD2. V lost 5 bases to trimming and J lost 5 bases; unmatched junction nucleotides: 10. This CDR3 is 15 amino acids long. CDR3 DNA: TGTGCCAGCAGTCCTAGGCGGGAGGGCCTCCACGAGCAGTACTTC. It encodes CASSPRREGLHEQYF.

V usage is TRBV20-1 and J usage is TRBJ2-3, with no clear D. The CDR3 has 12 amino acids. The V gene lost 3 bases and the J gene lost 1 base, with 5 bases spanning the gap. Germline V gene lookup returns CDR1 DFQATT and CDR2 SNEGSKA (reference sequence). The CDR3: CSASEGTDTQYF. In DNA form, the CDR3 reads TGCAGTGCTAGCGAGGGCACAGATACGCAGTATTTT.

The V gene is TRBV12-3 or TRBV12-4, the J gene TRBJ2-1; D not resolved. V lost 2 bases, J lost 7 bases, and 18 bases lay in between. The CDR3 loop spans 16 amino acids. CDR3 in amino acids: CASSLQGPERRNEQFF. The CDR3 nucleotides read TGTGCCAGCAGTTTACAAGGACCGGAGAGAAGGAATGAGCAGTTCTTC.

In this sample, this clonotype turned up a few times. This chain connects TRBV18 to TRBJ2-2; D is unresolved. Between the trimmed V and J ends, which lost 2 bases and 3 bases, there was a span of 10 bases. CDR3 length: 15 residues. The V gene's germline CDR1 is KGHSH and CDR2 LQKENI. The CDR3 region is CASSPWVSDTGELFF. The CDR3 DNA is TGTGCCAGCTCACCATGGGTCTCTGACACCGGGGAGCTGTTTTTT.

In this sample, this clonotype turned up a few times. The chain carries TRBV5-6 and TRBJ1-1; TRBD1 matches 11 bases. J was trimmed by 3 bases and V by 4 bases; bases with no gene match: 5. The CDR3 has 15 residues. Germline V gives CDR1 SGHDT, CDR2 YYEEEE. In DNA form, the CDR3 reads TGTGCCAGCAGCCCCGGACAGGGGGCGGACACTGAAGCTTTCTTT. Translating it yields CASSPGQGADTEAFF. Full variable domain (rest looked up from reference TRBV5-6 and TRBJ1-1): DAGVTQSPTHLIKTRGQQVTLRCSPKSGHDTVSWYQQALGQGPQFIFQYYEEEERQRGNFPDRFSGHQFPNYSSELNVNALLLGDSALYLCASSPGQGADTEAFFGQGTRLTVV.

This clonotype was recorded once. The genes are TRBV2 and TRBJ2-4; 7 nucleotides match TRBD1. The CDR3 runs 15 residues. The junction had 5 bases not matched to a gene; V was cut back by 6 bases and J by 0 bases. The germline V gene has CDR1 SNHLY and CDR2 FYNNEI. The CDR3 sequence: CASSRTGPAKNIQYF. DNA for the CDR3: TGTGCCAGCAGCCGGACAGGCCCAGCCAAAAACATTCAGTACTTC.

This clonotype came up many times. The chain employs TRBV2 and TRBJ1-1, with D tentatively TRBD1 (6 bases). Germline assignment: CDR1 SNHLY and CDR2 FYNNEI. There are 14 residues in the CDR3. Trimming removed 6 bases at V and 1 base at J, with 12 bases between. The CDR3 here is CASRGARKNTEAFF. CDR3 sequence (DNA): TGTGCCAGCAGGGGGGCAAGGAAGAACACTGAAGCTTTCTTT.

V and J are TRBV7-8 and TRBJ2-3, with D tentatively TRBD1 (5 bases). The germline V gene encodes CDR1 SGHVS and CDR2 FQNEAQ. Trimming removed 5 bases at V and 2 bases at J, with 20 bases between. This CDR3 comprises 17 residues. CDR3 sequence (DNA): TGTGCCAGCAGCATCTGGGGCATGCAGGGTTCCACAGATACGCAGTATTTT. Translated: CASSIWGMQGSTDTQYF.

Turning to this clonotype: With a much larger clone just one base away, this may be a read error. Written as DNA, the CDR3 is TGTGCCAGCAGCCCGCCCGGCGGTGGCTATGGCCACACCTTC. It is translated as CASSPPGGGYGHTF. The rearrangement uses TRBV11-2 and TRBJ1-2, with D hard to call. This CDR3 has 14 residues. Germline assignment: CDR1 SGHAT and CDR2 FQNNGV.

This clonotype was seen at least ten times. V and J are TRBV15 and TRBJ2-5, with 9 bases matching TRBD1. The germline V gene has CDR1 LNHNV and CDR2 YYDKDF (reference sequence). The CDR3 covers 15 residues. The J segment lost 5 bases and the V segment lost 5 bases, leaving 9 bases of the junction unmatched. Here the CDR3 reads CATSPLTGGWETQYF. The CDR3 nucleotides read TGTGCCACCAGCCCTTTGACAGGGGGATGGGAGACCCAGTACTTC.

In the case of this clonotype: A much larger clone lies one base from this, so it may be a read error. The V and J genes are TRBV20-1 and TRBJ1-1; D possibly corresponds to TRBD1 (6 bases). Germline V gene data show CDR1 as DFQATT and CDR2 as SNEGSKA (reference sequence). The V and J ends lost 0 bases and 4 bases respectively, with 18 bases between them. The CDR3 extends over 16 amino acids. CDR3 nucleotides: TGCAGTGCTAGAGATCTTAGGCAGGGGATGAGCACTGAAGCTTTCTTT. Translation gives CSARDLRQGMSTEAFF.

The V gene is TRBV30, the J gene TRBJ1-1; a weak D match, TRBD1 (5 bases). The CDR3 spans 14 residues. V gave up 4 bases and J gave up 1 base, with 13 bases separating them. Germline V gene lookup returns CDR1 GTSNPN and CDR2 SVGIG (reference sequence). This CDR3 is CAWNTQGSNTEAFF. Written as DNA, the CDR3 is TGTGCCTGGAATACCCAGGGCTCGAACACTGAAGCTTTCTTT.

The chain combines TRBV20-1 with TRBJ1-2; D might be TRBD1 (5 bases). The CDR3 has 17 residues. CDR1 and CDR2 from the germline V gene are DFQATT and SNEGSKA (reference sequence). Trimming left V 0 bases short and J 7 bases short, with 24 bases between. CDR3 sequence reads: CSARDSGVVLGPLGYTF. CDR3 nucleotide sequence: TGCAGTGCTAGAGATTCGGGGGTTGTGCTCGGCCCTCTTGGCTACACCTTC.

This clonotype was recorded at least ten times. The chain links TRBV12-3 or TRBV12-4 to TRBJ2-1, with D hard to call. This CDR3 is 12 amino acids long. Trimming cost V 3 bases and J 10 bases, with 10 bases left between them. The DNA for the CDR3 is TGTGCCAGCAGTTTGGTGAGCGCCGAGCAGTTCTTC. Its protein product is CASSLVSAEQFF.

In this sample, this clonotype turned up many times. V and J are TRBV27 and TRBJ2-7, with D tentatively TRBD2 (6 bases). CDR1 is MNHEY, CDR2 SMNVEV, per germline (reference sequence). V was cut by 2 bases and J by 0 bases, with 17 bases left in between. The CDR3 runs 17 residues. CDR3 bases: TGTGCCAGCAGTTTAAAAGGCCTAGCGCCTGTCTCCTACGAGCAGTACTTC. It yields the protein CASSLKGLAPVSYEQYF.

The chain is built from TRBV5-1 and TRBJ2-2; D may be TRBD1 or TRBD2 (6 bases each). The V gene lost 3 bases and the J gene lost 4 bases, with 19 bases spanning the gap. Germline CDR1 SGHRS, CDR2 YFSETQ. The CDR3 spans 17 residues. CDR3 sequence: CASSSLPGAESTGELFF. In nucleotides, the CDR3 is TGCGCCAGCAGCTCTCTACCGGGGGCCGAGAGCACCGGGGAGCTGTTTTTT.

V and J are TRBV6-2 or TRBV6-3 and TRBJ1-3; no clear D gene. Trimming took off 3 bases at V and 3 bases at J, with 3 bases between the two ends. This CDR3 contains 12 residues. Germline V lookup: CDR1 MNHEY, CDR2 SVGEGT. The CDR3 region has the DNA TGTGCCAGCAGTTATGGTGGAAACACCATATATTTT. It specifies CASSYGGNTIYF.